What follows are 10 T cell receptor beta chains derived from one specimen sequenced in a study of regulatory T cells in long-lasting Graves disease. Construction of TCR beta libraries relied on iRepertoire HTBI primers and on Arm-PCR targeting CDR3 regions. In TCRdb, the multiplex PCR reads were re-called with MiXCR into one record per CDR3 protein. The sample holds roughly 410,000 distinct CDR3 sequences, about 15% seen once. Time point given: newly diagnosed GD, antithyroid drugs for less than 3 months. RNA extracted from PBMCs served as the sequencing template. This sample was shared with a second study, whose subject was T cells in Graves' hyperthyroidism and ophthalmopathy.

Sample: peripheral blood mononuclear cells (PBMCs), taken at new diagnosis, from a patient treated with antithyroid drugs. The receptors derive from a woman in her thirties or forties with Graves disease.

At least ten counts were recorded for this clonotype. J is TRBJ1-3 and V is TRBV11-2; D might be TRBD1 (5 bases). With 2 bases removed from V and 2 bases from J, the gap between germline ends came to 7 bases. The CDR3 sequence is 14 residues long. Germline values: CDR1 SGHAT, CDR2 FQNNGV. The chain's CDR3 is CASSLPGAGNTIYF. The CDR3, as DNA: TGTGCCAGCAGCTTACCGGGGGCTGGAAACACCATATATTTT.

The chain employs TRBV7-2 and TRBJ1-5; unclear D gene. V was clipped by 1 base and J by 3 bases, with 13 bases between them. Germline CDR1 is SGHTA and CDR2 is FQGNSA. CDR3 length: 16 residues. The CDR3 DNA reads as TGTGCCAGCAGCTTAGAGGCAATACTAGACAATCAGCCCCAGCATTTT. Residues: CASSLEAILDNQPQHF.

There are a few counts of this clonotype. Mismatch with germline at one junction end may stem from a read error. The rearrangement uses TRBV3-1 and TRBJ2-7, with 9 bases lining up with TRBD2. CDR3 length equals 15 residues. Germline values: CDR1 LGHDT, CDR2 YNNKEL (reference sequence). The CDR3 coding sequence is TGTGCCAGCAGCCAAGGGGTACTAGCGGGTAGTCGAGAAAACTTC. It is translated as CASSQGVLAGSRENF.

The chain links TRBV24-1 to TRBJ2-7, with D possibly TRBD2 on 6 matching bases. Germline V gene lookup returns CDR1 KGHDR and CDR2 SFDVKD. This CDR3 region has 15 residues. V was shortened by 3 bases and J by 5 bases, with 16 bases between the two germline ends. The CDR3 is CATSDALGGTDEQYF. Here the CDR3 DNA reads TGTGCCACCAGTGATGCGCTGGGGGGTACGGACGAGCAGTACTTC.

This clonotype was counted only a few times. The chain carries TRBV27 and TRBJ2-1; 7 nucleotides align to TRBD2. This CDR3 comprises 15 residues. The germline CDR1 and CDR2 sequences are MNHEY and SMNVEV (reference sequence). The V segment lost 1 base and the J segment 8 bases; nucleotides outside the gene matches: 8. The CDR3 sequence: CASSLYPAGRDEQFF. The CDR3 nucleotides are TGTGCCAGCAGTTTATACCCAGCGGGGCGCGATGAGCAGTTCTTC.

This clonotype was detected many times. V is TRBV10-2 and J is TRBJ2-4; tentatively, D is TRBD1 or TRBD2 (6 bases each). V dropped 0 bases and J dropped 6 bases, with 12 bases sitting between them. This CDR3 has 15 amino acids. Germline V gene sequence: CDR1 WSHSY, CDR2 SAAADI. As DNA, the CDR3 is TGCGCCAGCAGTGAGTCGGGGGGCGCATTAAACATTCAGTACTTC. It codes for CASSESGGALNIQYF.

This clonotype was counted only a few times. This sequence joins TRBV5-1 and TRBJ1-1; D not resolved. Germline assignment: CDR1 SGHRS and CDR2 YFSETQ. V shed 4 bases and J shed 1 base, with 14 bases lying between them. This CDR3 is built from 15 residues. CDR3 sequence: CASSPVSERNTEAFF. The CDR3 nucleotides are TGCGCCAGCAGCCCCGTGTCTGAGCGGAACACTGAAGCTTTCTTT.

The V gene is TRBV11-3, the J gene TRBJ2-1; no clear D gene. The V and J ends lost 2 bases and 4 bases respectively, with 9 bases between them. CDR3 length: 14 amino acids. Germline V gene lookup returns CDR1 SGHNT and CDR2 YENEEA. CDR3 sequence: CASSLISSYNEQFF. The CDR3 nucleotides are TGTGCCAGCAGCTTAATATCGTCGTACAATGAGCAGTTCTTC.

This clonotype was observed many times. The chain combines TRBV19 with TRBJ1-4; 9 positions match TRBD1. Trimming took 3 bases from V and 9 from J; bases not matched to a gene: 5. The CDR3 totals 14 residues. The V gene's germline CDR1 is LNHDA and CDR2 SQIVND (reference sequence). CDR3 sequence reads: CASSIGTGSQKLFF. The CDR3 DNA reads as TGTGCCAGTAGTATTGGGACAGGGAGTCAAAAACTGTTTTTT.

V is TRBV6-5 and J is TRBJ2-5; TRBD2 matches at 8 bases. Germline V CDR1 and CDR2: MNHEY, SVGAGI. This CDR3 has 17 amino acids. J gave up 0 bases and V 8 bases, and 14 bases lay outside the gene matches. In DNA form, the CDR3 reads TGTGCCAGCGGTTTCAGCGGGAGTTCCAGTTACCAAGAGACCCAGTACTTC. Its translation: CASGFSGSSSYQETQYF.